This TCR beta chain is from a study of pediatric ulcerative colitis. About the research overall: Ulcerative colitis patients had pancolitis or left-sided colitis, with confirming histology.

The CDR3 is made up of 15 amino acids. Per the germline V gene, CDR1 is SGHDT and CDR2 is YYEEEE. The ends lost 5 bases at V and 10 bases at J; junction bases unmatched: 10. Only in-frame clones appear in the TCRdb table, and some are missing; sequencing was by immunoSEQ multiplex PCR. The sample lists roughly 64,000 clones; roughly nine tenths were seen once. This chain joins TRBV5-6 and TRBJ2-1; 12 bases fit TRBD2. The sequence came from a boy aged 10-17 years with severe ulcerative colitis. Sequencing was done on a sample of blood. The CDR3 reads CASSTMTSGSGEQFF. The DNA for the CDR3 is TGTGCCAGCAGTACAATGACTAGCGGGAGCGGGGAGCAGTTCTTC.